One and the same sample provided the 31 T cell receptor beta chains below, sequenced in a study of cytomegalovirus exposure and HLA in healthy donors. PCR primers comprised 60 Vbeta and 13 Jbeta primers. The data were produced by immunoSEQ multiplex PCR, yet TCRdb's version contains in-frame clones alone and is incomplete. The table includes approximately 220,000 clones, approximately 70% detected once. Sequenced sample: PBMCs. The source is a woman in her thirties in good health and CMV-seronegative.

This clone was counted a single time. CDR3 coding DNA: TGTGCCAGCGGACAGGGATTTTCTAACTATGGCTACACCTTC. It translates to CASGQGFSNYGYTF. The chain combines TRBV2 with TRBJ1-2; 8 bases line up with TRBD1. J was trimmed by 0 bases and V by 8 bases; bases with no gene match: 5. CDR1 is SNHLY, CDR2 FYNNEI, per germline. The CDR3 has 14 amino acids. Supplemented by reference TRBV2 and TRBJ1-2, the full variable domain reads EPEVTQTPSHQVTQMGQEVILRCVPISNHLYFYWYRQILGQKVEFLVSFYNNEISEKSEIFDDQFSVERPDGSNFTLKIRSTKLEDSAMYFCASGQGFSNYGYTFGSGTRLTVV.

V usage is TRBV6-1 and J usage is TRBJ1-1; D remains ambiguous. V lost 6 bases and J lost 0, with 11 bases in between. Germline V gene sequence: CDR1 MNHNS, CDR2 SASEGT. The CDR3 consists of 14 residues. The CDR3 reads CASRIAQMNTEAFF. The CDR3 bases are TGTGCCAGCAGGATAGCGCAAATGAACACTGAAGCTTTCTTT.

The gene calls are TRBV5-1 and TRBJ1-5; D is undetermined. The CDR3 covers 15 residues. Per germline, CDR1 SGHRS and CDR2 YFSETQ. Trimming removed 0 bases at V and 7 bases at J, with 14 bases between. The CDR3 sequence: CASSLGVGTTQPQHF. The CDR3 nucleotides read TGCGCCAGCAGCTTGGGGGTCGGCACTACGCAGCCCCAGCATTTT.

The chain joins TRBV11-3 to TRBJ2-1; 7 bases align to TRBD1. Looked up from germline, CDR1 is SGHNT and CDR2 is YENEEA. The CDR3 length is 14 residues. V lost 5 bases to trimming and J lost 6 bases; unmatched junction nucleotides: 7. The chain's CDR3 is CASSRRQGPNEQFF. CDR3 coding DNA: TGTGCCAGCAGCCGAAGACAGGGCCCCAATGAGCAGTTCTTC. The entire variable domain, with the rest obtained from reference TRBV11-3 and TRBJ2-1, is as follows: EAGVVQSPRYKIIEKKQPVAFWCNPISGHNTLYWYLQNLGQGPELLIRYENEEAVDDSQLPKDRFSAERLKGVDSTLKIQPAELGDSAVYLCASSRRQGPNEQFFGPGTRLTVL.

The CDR3 sequence is CASSADGGEETQYF. The CDR3 DNA reads TGTGCCAGCAGCGCAGATGGGGGGGAAGAGACCCAGTACTTC. The chain has TRBV9 and TRBJ2-5, with TRBD2 matching over 7 bases. CDR1 and CDR2 (germline): SGDLS, YYNGEE. Trimming took 3 bases from V and 3 from J; bases not matched to a gene: 5. The CDR3 has 14 amino acids.

The chain joins TRBV6-1 to TRBJ1-1; D gene ambiguous. The CDR3 covers 11 residues. The germline V and J ends were trimmed by 8 bases and 1 base, with 5 bases remaining between them. In germline, CDR1 is MNHNS, CDR2 SASEGT. CDR3 coding DNA: TGTGCCAGCGCGAAGAACACTGAAGCTTTCTTT. Translated: CASAKNTEAFF.

V and J are TRBV2 and TRBJ2-7; 13 bases match TRBD2. The length of the CDR3 is 18 residues. V lost 0 bases to trimming and J lost 4 bases; unmatched junction nucleotides: 9. The germline V gene has CDR1 SNHLY and CDR2 FYNNEI. CDR3 bases: TGTGCCAGCAGTGAAGCGGGCGGACTAGCGGGAGCACAGTACGAGCAGTACTTC. Translated: CASSEAGGLAGAQYEQYF.

The V gene is TRBV5-6, the J gene TRBJ2-5; tentative D call: TRBD1 (6 bases). The CDR3 runs 16 residues. The germline CDR1 and CDR2 sequences are SGHDT and YYEEEE. Deletions cut 4 bases from V and 5 bases from J, with 21 bases between. The CDR3 region is CASSRLGATPTETQYF. The DNA of the CDR3 is TGTGCCAGCAGCCGTTTGGGGGCTACTCCTACGGAGACCCAGTACTTC.

This clone was recorded a few times. The chain couples TRBV9 to TRBJ2-5; perhaps TRBD1 as D (5 bases). The CDR3 totals 12 residues. Trimming shortened V by 4 bases and J by 1 base, and 5 bases separated the two germline ends. Per germline, CDR1 SGDLS and CDR2 YYNGEE. The CDR3 reads CASSTGQETQYF. The CDR3 bases are TGTGCCAGCAGCACAGGCCAAGAGACCCAGTACTTC.

The chain joins TRBV27 to TRBJ2-1; no clear D. The CDR3 totals 13 residues. The germline V and J ends were trimmed by 2 bases and 6 bases, with 8 bases remaining between them. Looked up from germline, CDR1 is MNHEY and CDR2 is SMNVEV (reference sequence). CDR3 amino acids: CASSLTSSNEQFF. The CDR3 bases are TGTGCCAGCAGTTTAACCTCTAGCAATGAGCAGTTCTTC.

V is TRBV9 and J is TRBJ1-2; tentatively, D is TRBD1 (5 bases). Per germline, CDR1 SGDLS and CDR2 YYNGEE. The CDR3 totals 13 residues. V dropped 0 bases and J dropped 4 bases, with 7 bases sitting between them. As DNA, the CDR3 is TGTGCCAGCAGCGTAGATCAGGGCTATGGCTACACCTTC. It is translated as CASSVDQGYGYTF.

V is TRBV10-3 and J is TRBJ1-6, with 7 bases that match TRBD1. The CDR3 totals 14 residues. The germline gives CDR1 ENHRY, CDR2 SYGVKD. The J segment lost 7 bases and the V segment lost 4 bases, leaving 4 bases of the junction unmatched. The CDR3 here is CAISVGTENSPLHF. CDR3 DNA: TGTGCCATCAGTGTCGGGACAGAGAATTCACCCCTCCACTTT.

This clone was counted a few times. The chain employs TRBV4-1 and TRBJ2-5, with 12 bases fitting TRBD2. The trim removed 3 bases at V and 5 bases at J, leaving 7 bases unmatched. Germline V gene lookup returns CDR1 MGHRA and CDR2 YSYEKL. The CDR3 consists of 16 residues. This chain's CDR3 is CASSQASGRDQETQYF. The CDR3 nucleotides are TGCGCCAGCAGCCAGGCTAGCGGGAGGGATCAGGAGACCCAGTACTTC.

This chain connects TRBV7-9 to TRBJ1-1; a possible D gene is TRBD1 (5 bases). The CDR3 extends over 13 amino acids. CDR1 SEHNR and CDR2 FQNEAQ come from the germline V gene (reference sequence). V shed 10 bases and J shed 1 base, with 13 bases lying between them. The CDR3 loop reads CAIGRTQNTEAFF. CDR3 coding DNA: TGTGCCATCGGGAGGACACAGAACACTGAAGCTTTCTTT.

The chain has TRBV9 and TRBJ2-3, with 10 bases fitting TRBD2. The CDR3 loop spans 17 amino acids. V dropped 4 bases and J dropped 3; count of bases not matched to a gene: 11. The V gene's germline CDR1 is SGDLS and CDR2 YYNGEE. The CDR3, as DNA: TGTGCCAGCAGCCCCAGAGGGACTAGCGCTAGTACAGATACGCAGTATTTT. This gives the protein CASSPRGTSASTDTQYF.

The V and J genes are TRBV6-5 and TRBJ1-3; D might be TRBD1 (6 bases). There are 16 residues in the CDR3. Trimming removed 0 bases at V and 0 bases at J, with 9 bases between. The germline V gene has CDR1 MNHEY and CDR2 SVGAGI. The CDR3 spells CASSYSGRGSGNTIYF. DNA for the CDR3: TGTGCCAGCAGTTACTCGGGCAGGGGCTCTGGAAACACCATATATTTT.

This rearrangement joins TRBV19 to TRBJ2-1, with 11 positions matching TRBD2. This CDR3 contains 17 residues. From germline, CDR1 is LNHDA and CDR2 SQIVND (reference sequence). Unmatched junction bases numbered 14, after V lost 3 bases and J lost 10 bases. The CDR3 DNA sequence: TGTGCCAGTAGTATTCGCTTCACTAGCGGGGGAAGTGGGGAGCAGTTCTTC. As protein: CASSIRFTSGGSGEQFF.

Only a few counts were recorded for this clone. V usage is TRBV15 and J usage is TRBJ2-2; D is perhaps TRBD2 (6 bases). In germline, CDR1 is LNHNV, CDR2 YYDKDF (reference sequence). This CDR3 region has 16 residues. V lost 1 base to trimming and J lost 0 bases, with 9 bases between them. CDR3 bases: TGTGCCACCAGCAGAGGTGGGAGGCCGAACACCGGGGAGCTGTTTTTT. Residues: CATSRGGRPNTGELFF.

The genes are TRBV19 and TRBJ2-3; 10 positions agree with TRBD1. The CDR3 is 16 residues long. V shed 5 bases, J shed 3 bases, and the junction held 8 bases outside the gene matches. Germline V gene sequence: CDR1 LNHDA, CDR2 SQIVND (reference sequence). The CDR3 region has the DNA TGTGCCAGTAGTGTAACGACAGGGGGCCAAACAGATACGCAGTATTTT. Its protein is CASSVTTGGQTDTQYF.

The chain links TRBV7-8 to TRBJ1-4; no firm D call. Germline V gene data show CDR1 as SGHVS and CDR2 as FQNEAQ. V lost 5 bases to trimming and J lost 6 bases, with 13 bases between them. This CDR3 has 14 residues. The CDR3 DNA is TGTGCCAGCAGCCGCGGGAGGGTACATGAAAAACTGTTTTTT. It translates to CASSRGRVHEKLFF. Full variable domain (outside the CDR3, taken from reference TRBV7-8 and TRBJ1-4): GAGVSQSPRYKVAKRGQDVALRCDPISGHVSLFWYQQALGQGPEFLTYFQNEAQLDKSGLPSDRFFAERPEGSVSTLKIQRTQQEDSAVYLCASSRGRVHEKLFFGSGTQLSVL.

The CDR3 DNA reads TGTGCCAGCAGCGTAGGGCACCTCTCTGGAAACACCATATATTTT. Residues: CASSVGHLSGNTIYF. V gene TRBV9 combines with J gene TRBJ1-3, with D unresolved. This CDR3 spans 15 amino acids. Trimming took off 0 bases at V and 0 bases at J, with 7 bases between the two ends. The V gene's germline CDR1 is SGDLS and CDR2 YYNGEE. The variable domain in full, with the rest retrieved from reference TRBV9 and TRBJ1-3, is DSGVTQTPKHLITATGQRVTLRCSPRSGDLSVYWYQQSLDQGLQFLIQYYNGEERAKGNILERFSAQQFPDLHSELNLSSLELGDSALYFCASSVGHLSGNTIYFGEGSWLTVV.

There are a few counts of this clone. This sequence may be a read error, since a much larger clone differs from it by one base. The chain employs TRBV27 and TRBJ1-5; D not certain. The germline V gene encodes CDR1 MNHEY and CDR2 SMNVEV (reference sequence). There are 14 residues in the CDR3. The CDR3 loop is CDSKEVGSNQPQHF. DNA of the CDR3: TGTGACAGCAAGGAGGTGGGGAGCAATCAGCCCCAGCATTTT.

Note on this clone: Germline and junction disagree at one end, which may indicate a read error. Other nucleotide sequences in the sample specify the same CDR3. The chain uses TRBV18 and TRBJ1-2; 7 positions match TRBD1. The germline CDR1 and CDR2 sequences are KGHSH and LQKENI. The CDR3 runs to 15 residues. This chain's CDR3 is CASSAPGQQNYGYTF. CDR3 DNA sequence: TGTGCCAGCTCAGCACCGGGACAGCAAAACTATGGCTACACCTTC.

The chain is built from TRBV6-1 and TRBJ1-2, with TRBD1 as a possible D gene (6 bases). Trimming cost V 7 bases and J 8 bases, with 14 bases left between them. The CDR3 has 12 amino acids. Germline V gene lookup returns CDR1 MNHNS and CDR2 SASEGT. The CDR3 region has the DNA TGTGCCAGCATGAGGGGGTCGGGCGGCTACACCTTC. Translating gives CASMRGSGGYTF.

The V gene is TRBV30, the J gene TRBJ2-5; 10 nucleotides line up with TRBD2. V was clipped by 2 bases and J by 4 bases; unmatched bases: 7. The CDR3 has 15 residues. Per the germline V gene, CDR1 is GTSNPN and CDR2 is SVGIG (reference sequence). Here the CDR3 reads CAWSPLAGRGETQYF. As DNA, the CDR3 is TGTGCCTGGAGTCCACTAGCGGGAAGGGGAGAGACCCAGTACTTC.

The CDR3 DNA is TGTGCCAGCACTAGCAGACCCAAAGAGACCCAGTACTTC. It codes for CASTSRPKETQYF. The chain carries TRBV6-6 and TRBJ2-5, with a possible D match to TRBD2 (5 bases). Germline V gene data show CDR1 as MNHNY and CDR2 as SVGAGI (reference sequence). The germline V and J ends were trimmed by 7 bases and 3 bases, with 12 bases remaining between them. CDR3 length: 13 residues.

The chain is built from TRBV19 and TRBJ2-7, with D uncertain. CDR3 size: 14 residues. Germline V gene lookup returns CDR1 LNHDA and CDR2 SQIVND (reference sequence). The V end lost 6 bases, the J end lost 5 bases, and 17 bases lay between the germline ends. In nucleotides, the CDR3 is TGTGCCAGTAGCCTAATCGCCTCCGGTAACGAGCAGTACTTC. This encodes CASSLIASGNEQYF.

The chain has TRBV19 and TRBJ1-4, with D perhaps TRBD1 (6 bases). CDR3 length: 14 amino acids. V was cut by 6 bases and J by 8 bases, with 16 bases left in between. Germline assignment: CDR1 LNHDA and CDR2 SQIVND (reference sequence). CDR3 region: CASSLRDKGEKLFF. The CDR3 DNA is TGTGCCAGTAGCCTCCGGGACAAAGGGGAAAAACTGTTTTTT. The full variable domain, rest sourced from reference TRBV19 and TRBJ1-4, is DGGITQSPKYLFRKEGQNVTLSCEQNLNHDAMYWYRQDPGQGLRLIYYSQIVNDFQKGDIAEGYSVSREKKESFPLTVTSAQKNPTAFYLCASSLRDKGEKLFFGSGTQLSVL.

This clone showed up just a few times. The rearrangement joins TRBV9 to TRBJ2-1; D might be TRBD2 (7 bases). In germline, CDR1 is SGDLS, CDR2 YYNGEE. V shed 2 bases and J shed 5 bases, with 14 bases lying between them. The CDR3 spans 15 residues. CDR3 amino acids: CASSVGGAHDNEQFF. CDR3 bases: TGTGCCAGCAGCGTTGGGGGGGCACACGACAATGAGCAGTTCTTC. Complete variable domain (other parts from reference TRBV9 and TRBJ2-1): DSGVTQTPKHLITATGQRVTLRCSPRSGDLSVYWYQQSLDQGLQFLIQYYNGEERAKGNILERFSAQQFPDLHSELNLSSLELGDSALYFCASSVGGAHDNEQFFGPGTRLTVL.

The chain combines TRBV18 with TRBJ2-5; no clear D. The length of the CDR3 is 13 residues. V gave up 1 base and J gave up 1 base, with 4 bases separating them. Per germline, CDR1 KGHSH and CDR2 LQKENI. The CDR3 loop is CASSPRSQETQYF. In DNA form, the CDR3 reads TGTGCCAGCTCACCACGGAGCCAAGAGACCCAGTACTTC.

This clone was seen a single time. CDR3 sequence: CAWNDLTGQPQHF. DNA of the CDR3: TGTGCCTGGAACGATCTCACAGGTCAGCCCCAGCATTTT. The chain couples TRBV30 to TRBJ1-5; a weak D match, TRBD1 (5 bases). The germline gives CDR1 GTSNPN, CDR2 SVGIG (reference sequence). V gave up 4 bases and J gave up 6 bases, with 13 bases separating them. This CDR3 comprises 13 residues.